Below are 21 T cell receptor beta chains sequenced from a single sample in a study of blood T cell repertoires in COVID-19. Libraries were prepared by immunoSEQ multiplex PCR; TCRdb keeps only in-frame clonotypes and omits some of them. The profile shows 200,000 to 250,000 clones, approximately 90% of them singletons. Sequencing was carried out using peripheral blood. The receptors derive from a woman aged 18-29 years who had recovered from COVID-19.

The chain joins TRBV5-1 to TRBJ1-4; 8 positions match TRBD1. The V and J ends lost 4 bases and 8 bases, in that order; junction bases with no gene match: 7. From germline, CDR1 is SGHRS and CDR2 YFSETQ. The CDR3 is 14 residues long. The CDR3 loop reads CASSPDRVDEKLFF. CDR3 nucleotides: TGCGCCAGCAGCCCGGACAGGGTAGACGAAAAACTGTTTTTT.

CDR3 loop: CASSILPGLGSYEQYF. The DNA for the CDR3 is TGTGCCAGTAGTATTCTCCCAGGGCTGGGCTCCTACGAGCAGTACTTC. The rearrangement uses TRBV19 and TRBJ2-7, with D possibly TRBD1 on 5 matching bases. Germline CDR1 and CDR2: LNHDA and SQIVND (reference sequence). The CDR3 is made up of 16 amino acids. Between the trimmed V and J ends, which lost 3 bases and 0 bases, there was a span of 15 bases.

This rearrangement joins TRBV7-2 to TRBJ1-2; D possibly corresponds to TRBD1 (6 bases). The CDR3 sequence is 18 residues long. The V gene's germline CDR1 is SGHTA and CDR2 FQGNSA. The V end lost 5 bases, the J end lost 4 bases, and 26 bases lay between the germline ends. CDR3 sequence (DNA): TGTGCCAGCAGCATTAGGTGGTCCCAGGGGCCTAGAGGCTATGGCTACACCTTC. It translates to CASSIRWSQGPRGYGYTF.

V usage is TRBV5-6 and J usage is TRBJ2-3; 7 positions match TRBD1. Germline V CDR1 and CDR2: SGHDT, YYEEEE. The CDR3 has 13 amino acids. Trimming took 6 bases from V and 3 from J; bases not matched to a gene: 4. The CDR3 nucleotides are TGTGCCAGCACCCGGACAGGTACAGATACGCAGTATTTT. It is translated as CASTRTGTDTQYF.

The chain is built from TRBV30 and TRBJ2-3; D is possibly TRBD2 (7 bases). Germline loops: CDR1 GTSNPN, CDR2 SVGIG (reference sequence). The CDR3 length is 15 residues. V lost 3 bases and J 9 bases, leaving 22 bases between the germline ends. The CDR3 region has the DNA TGTGCCTGGAGATATACGGGGGGCGCCCCTTCAACGCAGTATTTT. As protein: CAWRYTGGAPSTQYF.

The chain is built from TRBV19 and TRBJ2-1; 8 positions agree with TRBD2. The germline V gene encodes CDR1 LNHDA and CDR2 SQIVND (reference sequence). The CDR3 consists of 17 residues. Losses at the gene ends were 1 base for V and 6 bases for J; bases not matched to a gene: 11. The CDR3 reads CASSIALRSGRSNEQFF. The CDR3 DNA sequence: TGTGCCAGTAGTATAGCCCTCCGGAGCGGGAGATCCAATGAGCAGTTCTTC.

The rearrangement links TRBV5-6 to TRBJ2-7, with D possibly matching TRBD2 (7 bases). Germline assignment: CDR1 SGHDT and CDR2 YYEEEE. CDR3 length equals 15 residues. Between the trimmed V and J ends, which lost 0 bases and 2 bases, there was a span of 12 bases. This chain's CDR3 is CASSLAGGLTYEQYF. CDR3 coding DNA: TGTGCCAGCAGCTTGGCGGGGGGCCTTACCTACGAGCAGTACTTC.

The V and J genes are TRBV4-2 and TRBJ2-1; D remains ambiguous. Deletions cut 5 bases from V and 0 bases from J, with 14 bases between. The CDR3 has 16 residues. The germline V gene encodes CDR1 LGHNA and CDR2 YNFKEQ. The CDR3 nucleotides read TGTGCCAGCAGCACCGCTCTAGGATTCTCCTACAATGAGCAGTTCTTC. Translation: CASSTALGFSYNEQFF.

J is TRBJ2-1 and V is TRBV21-1; the D call in the table, TRBD2, was not verified against the DNA. TRBV21-1 is classified as a pseudogene. The CDR3 spans 14 residues. The DNA of the CDR3 is TGTGCCAGCAGCAAAGATAATAGTTTCCATGAGCAGTTCTTC. It specifies CASSKDNSFHEQFF.

This clone turned up a few times. The chain couples TRBV19 to TRBJ1-1, with a tentative D call TRBD1 (6 bases). Germline CDR1 reads LNHDA; CDR2 reads SQIVND (reference sequence). The CDR3 loop spans 15 amino acids. V was clipped by 6 bases and J by 1 base, with 15 bases between them. The CDR3, as DNA: TGTGCCAGTAGGACCCCAGGGGCGAGGAACACTGAAGCTTTCTTT. It specifies CASRTPGARNTEAFF.

The V and J genes are TRBV27 and TRBJ1-1, with D unclear. Germline V gene data show CDR1 as MNHEY and CDR2 as SMNVEV (reference sequence). V was trimmed by 3 bases and J by 7 bases, leaving 6 bases between them. The CDR3 contains 11 residues. CDR3 amino acids: CASSFYGEAFF. CDR3 nucleotide sequence: TGTGCCAGCAGTTTTTACGGTGAAGCTTTCTTT.

This clone was counted once. This rearrangement joins TRBV24-1 to TRBJ2-7; possible D gene TRBD1, 6 bases. Germline V CDR1 and CDR2: KGHDR, SFDVKD. This CDR3 is built from 14 residues. V lost 6 bases, J lost 0 bases, and 11 bases lay in between. CDR3 nucleotide sequence: TGTGCCACCAGTCCGGACAGCTCCTCCTACGAGCAGTACTTC. It encodes CATSPDSSSYEQYF.

The V gene is TRBV27, the J gene TRBJ2-7, with 8 positions matching TRBD1. V trimming: 7 bases; J trimming: 5 bases; junction bases outside the gene matches: 13. Germline CDR1 and CDR2: MNHEY and SMNVEV (reference sequence). This CDR3 has 15 residues. CDR3 DNA: TGTGCCAGCACCACTTGGACAGGGAGCCTCCACGAGCAGTACTTC. Encoded protein: CASTTWTGSLHEQYF.

V and J are TRBV11-2 and TRBJ1-3, with D uncertain. The length of the CDR3 is 16 residues. Germline loops: CDR1 SGHAT, CDR2 FQNNGV. Trimming took 5 bases from V and 0 from J, leaving 14 bases between them. The chain's CDR3 is CASSGQVRFSGNTIYF. Here the CDR3 DNA reads TGTGCCAGCAGCGGTCAAGTGAGGTTCTCTGGAAACACCATATATTTT. Combining the CDR3 with reference TRBV11-2 and TRBJ1-3 gives the whole variable domain EAGVAQSPRYKIIEKRQSVAFWCNPISGHATLYWYQQILGQGPKLLIQFQNNGVVDDSQLPKDRFSAERLKGVDSTLKIQPAKLEDSAVYLCASSGQVRFSGNTIYFGEGSWLTVV.

The chain joins TRBV5-1 to TRBJ2-1; 10 bases fit TRBD2. Unmatched junction bases numbered 10, after V lost 3 bases and J lost 7 bases. The CDR3 length is 16 residues. The germline CDR1 and CDR2 sequences are SGHRS and YFSETQ. CDR3 protein: CASSYTQASGSNEQFF. DNA of the CDR3: TGCGCCAGCAGCTACACCCAGGCTAGCGGGAGTAATGAGCAGTTCTTC.

The V call is TRBV9, the J call TRBJ2-2; TRBD1 might be the D (6 bases). Looked up from germline, CDR1 is SGDLS and CDR2 is YYNGEE. The length of the CDR3 is 15 residues. With 4 bases removed from V and 4 bases from J, the gap between germline ends came to 14 bases. The CDR3 reads CASSQGHQGTGELFF. In DNA, the CDR3 is TGTGCCAGCAGCCAGGGACACCAGGGCACCGGGGAGCTGTTTTTT. The complete variable domain, with remaining parts taken from reference TRBV9 and TRBJ2-2, reads DSGVTQTPKHLITATGQRVTLRCSPRSGDLSVYWYQQSLDQGLQFLIQYYNGEERAKGNILERFSAQQFPDLHSELNLSSLELGDSALYFCASSQGHQGTGELFFGEGSRLTVL.

This clone was found once. The chain uses TRBV5-4 and TRBJ1-2; no firm D call. CDR3 length equals 12 residues. Germline-derived CDR1 and CDR2 are SGHNT and YYREEE (reference sequence). With 4 bases removed from V and 7 bases from J, the gap between germline ends came to 11 bases. The CDR3: CASSVGESGYTF. As DNA, the CDR3 is TGTGCCAGCAGCGTTGGGGAGAGTGGCTACACCTTC. Full variable domain (remainder filled in from reference TRBV5-4 and TRBJ1-2): ETGVTQSPTHLIKTRGQQVTLRCSSQSGHNTVSWYQQALGQGPQFIFQYYREEENGRGNFPPRFSGLQFPNYSSELNVNALELDDSALYLCASSVGESGYTFGSGTRLTVV.

This rearrangement joins TRBV27 to TRBJ2-5; the D is unclear. Germline CDR1 reads MNHEY; CDR2 reads SMNVEV (reference sequence). CDR3 length: 13 amino acids. V was clipped by 4 bases and J by 1 base, with 7 bases between them. The CDR3 loop is CASSYSTQETQYF. Here the CDR3 DNA reads TGTGCCAGCAGTTATTCTACCCAAGAGACCCAGTACTTC.

This chain connects TRBV4-3 to TRBJ1-1; no clear D gene. The CDR3 spans 15 residues. Between the trimmed V and J ends, which lost 0 bases and 0 bases, there was a span of 8 bases. The germline V gene has CDR1 LGHNA and CDR2 YSLEER. CDR3 loop: CASSQDGQMNTEAFF. Here the CDR3 DNA reads TGCGCCAGCAGCCAAGATGGTCAGATGAACACTGAAGCTTTCTTT.

The CDR3 DNA sequence: TGTGCCAGTGGGGGCCCTTTCCCCTCAGATACGCAGTATTTT. Translated: CASGGPFPSDTQYF. V is TRBV19 and J is TRBJ2-3; maybe TRBD1 (6 bases). CDR1 LNHDA and CDR2 SQIVND come from the germline V gene (reference sequence). The CDR3 covers 14 residues. Trimming left V 8 bases short and J 4 bases short, with 16 bases between.

The V gene is TRBV5-6, the J gene TRBJ2-3; D is possibly TRBD1 (7 bases). The germline gives CDR1 SGHDT, CDR2 YYEEEE. The CDR3 spans 13 residues. Trimming took 2 bases from V and 6 from J, leaving 10 bases between them. Here the CDR3 DNA reads TGTGCCAGCAGCTTTCCAGGGGGGGATACGCAGTATTTT. Translated, it gives CASSFPGGDTQYF. The full variable domain, rest sourced from reference TRBV5-6 and TRBJ2-3, is DAGVTQSPTHLIKTRGQQVTLRCSPKSGHDTVSWYQQALGQGPQFIFQYYEEEERQRGNFPDRFSGHQFPNYSSELNVNALLLGDSALYLCASSFPGGDTQYFGPGTRLTVL.